Listed below are T cell receptor beta chains from one sample, sequenced in a study of tumor-infiltrating lymphocytes in localized non-small cell lung cancer. Assay used: immunoSEQ multiplex PCR; TCRdb lists only in-frame clones, some missing. The table includes fewer than 20,000 clones, 65% to 75% detected once. The source material was lung tumor tissue. The receptor set was obtained from a human donor with non-small cell lung cancer. Both conserved end residues are part of each CDR3.

v_call: TRBV29-1; cdr3_aa: CSVAGTGGSYEQYF
v_call: TRBV7-9; cdr3_aa: CASREGAGDEKLFF
v_call: TRBV7-9; cdr3_aa: CASSLVLGARGAEAFF
v_call: TRBV20-1; cdr3_aa: CSARGPGEQYF
v_call: TRBV30; cdr3_aa: CAWSVLDGEQFF
v_call: TRBV7-8; cdr3_aa: CASRQGAFGSGELFF
v_call: TRBV5-1; cdr3_aa: CASSLRQGGEGMRKLFF
v_call: TRBV2; cdr3_aa: CATNRGQGPSYNEQFF
v_call: TRBV29-1; cdr3_aa: CSVEGLQTGLRTDTQYF
v_call: TRBV10-3; cdr3_aa: CAIGTTWGTGELFF
v_call: TRBV7-3; cdr3_aa: CASSSNTRGGELFF
v_call: TRBV18; cdr3_aa: CASSPRATSGANVLTF
v_call: TRBV4-1; cdr3_aa: CASSHRDRGLYEQYF
v_call: TRBV7-6; cdr3_aa: CASSAWVTLAELNEQFF
v_call: TRBV30; cdr3_aa: CAWSDLGGQFF
v_call: TRBV19; cdr3_aa: CASSIVLRDRGNEQFF
v_call: TRBV5-1; cdr3_aa: CASSPGTQETQYF
v_call: TRBV30; cdr3_aa: CAWKDRGYEQYF
v_call: TRBV4-2; cdr3_aa: CASSPVARGDQETQYF
v_call: TRBV5-1; cdr3_aa: CASRDLAGDAGANVLTF
v_call: TRBV30; cdr3_aa: CAWGTVYEQYF
v_call: TRBV29-1; cdr3_aa: CSGLGGDTQYF
v_call: TRBV11-2; cdr3_aa: CASSLTASGRATDTQYF
v_call: TRBV18; cdr3_aa: CASSPPSTDTQYF
v_call: TRBV5-6; cdr3_aa: CASSRVGWTGGLGQETQYF
v_call: TRBV29-1; cdr3_aa: CSVAGTGPYEQYF